Below are 6 T cell receptor beta chains sequenced from a single sample in a study of T-cell reconstitution after alpha-beta-depleted transplantation in children. Preparation of the TCRbeta library involved a method that used unique molecular identifiers. TCRdb reanalysed the PCR reads using MiXCR and keeps one entry per CDR3 protein. The sample holds about 440,000 distinct CDR3 sequences, around 46% seen once. The sequences come from PBMCs, collected before TCRalphabeta/CD19-depleted stem cell transplant. The receptors originated from a girl aged 2-10 years with aplastic anemia, due to receive a stem cell transplant.

V usage is TRBV7-2 and J usage is TRBJ2-1, with TRBD2 matching 8 bases. The CDR3 spans 15 residues. The junction had 12 bases not matched to a gene; V was cut back by 5 bases and J by 9 bases. CDR1 is SGHTA, CDR2 FQGNSA, per germline. DNA for the CDR3: TGTGCCAGCAGCGCCGGGAGGGGCGCGGCCCGTGAGCAGTTCTTC. Its translation: CASSAGRGAAREQFF. The whole variable domain, filled in from reference TRBV7-2 and TRBJ2-1, reads GAGVSQSPSNKVTEKGKDVELRCDPISGHTALYWYRQSLGQGLEFLIYFQGNSAPDKSGLPSDRFSAERTGGSVSTLTIQRTQQEDSAVYLCASSAGRGAAREQFFGPGTRLTVL.

This clonotype was detected many times. The V gene is TRBV7-9, the J gene TRBJ2-7, with 10 nucleotides matching TRBD2. V lost 5 bases to trimming and J lost 5 bases; unmatched junction nucleotides: 9. This CDR3 is 15 amino acids long. Germline V gene lookup returns CDR1 SEHNR and CDR2 FQNEAQ (reference sequence). The CDR3 sequence is CASSPRTSGGDEQYF. CDR3 nucleotide sequence: TGTGCCAGCAGCCCTAGGACTAGCGGTGGCGACGAGCAGTACTTC.

This clonotype was seen a single time. The V call is TRBV7-9, the J call TRBJ2-1; TRBD1 agrees at 9 bases. The CDR3 length is 15 residues. The V gene end was trimmed by 5 bases and the J gene end by 5 bases; junction bases not matched to a gene: 7. The germline V gene has CDR1 SEHNR and CDR2 FQNEAQ (reference sequence). CDR3 region: CASSLWGQGNNEQFF. The CDR3 nucleotides read TGTGCCAGCAGCCTATGGGGACAGGGCAACAATGAGCAGTTCTTC.

This clonotype has ten or more counts. V and J are TRBV24-1 and TRBJ2-3, with TRBD2 matching over 8 bases. This CDR3 has 17 residues. From germline, CDR1 is KGHDR and CDR2 SFDVKD. Trimming at V came to 4 bases and at J to 0 bases, leaving 8 bases not matched to a gene. Written as DNA, the CDR3 is TGTGCCACCAGTGACCCTACTAGCGGTTCTAGCACAGATACGCAGTATTTT. It yields the protein CATSDPTSGSSTDTQYF.

With regard to this clonotype: A read error may explain this, as a much larger clone is one base away. The chain couples TRBV9 to TRBJ1-5; D might be TRBD1 (5 bases). Per germline, CDR1 SGDLS and CDR2 YYNGEE. The ends were cut back, 6 bases at V and 4 bases at J, with 17 bases in the middle. The CDR3 contains 15 residues. The CDR3 protein is CASNPRGLSNQPQHF. DNA of the CDR3: TGTGCCAGCAACCCAAGGGGACTGTCAAATCAGCCCCAGCATTTT.

V and J are TRBV19 and TRBJ2-1, with D perhaps TRBD2 (7 bases). V was shortened by 8 bases and J by 2 bases, with 16 bases between the two germline ends. Germline V gene lookup returns CDR1 LNHDA and CDR2 SQIVND (reference sequence). This CDR3 contains 15 residues. This CDR3 reads CASEGGTTPYNEQFF. CDR3 DNA sequence: TGTGCCAGTGAGGGGGGGACGACCCCCTACAATGAGCAGTTCTTC.